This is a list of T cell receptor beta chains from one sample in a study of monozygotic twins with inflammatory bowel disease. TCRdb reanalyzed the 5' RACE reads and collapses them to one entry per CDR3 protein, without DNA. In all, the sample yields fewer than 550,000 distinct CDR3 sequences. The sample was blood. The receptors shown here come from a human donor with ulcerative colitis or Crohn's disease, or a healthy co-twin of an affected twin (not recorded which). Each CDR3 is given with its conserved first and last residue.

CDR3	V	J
CASSQGQGGTGELFF	TRBV11-2	TRBJ2-2
CASSESGLATNEQFF	TRBV2	TRBJ2-1
CASSYPKGSSGSLGEQYF	TRBV6-5	TRBJ2-7
CASSSYRESYNEQFF	TRBV7-9	TRBJ2-1
CASSPGVREQYF	TRBV18	TRBJ2-7
CASSYASGSTSEQFF	TRBV6-2/TRBV6-3	TRBJ2-1
CSARTGAINTEAFF	TRBV20-1	TRBJ1-1
CASSLAIRQGNTEAFF	TRBV5-1	TRBJ1-1
CASSRGEVGTGELFF	TRBV7-2	TRBJ2-2
CASSHSYSNQPQHF	TRBV19	TRBJ1-5
CASSQDPSGSSYNEQFF	TRBV4-3	TRBJ2-1
CASSLEGDGYNEQFF	TRBV7-2	TRBJ2-1
CALRAGGLNELAKNIQYF	TRBV21-1	TRBJ2-4
CASSLSGSRNGELFF	TRBV6-1	TRBJ2-2
CASSLTGGGSTDTQYF	TRBV7-3	TRBJ2-3